This passage covers 28 T cell receptor beta chains from one sample sequenced in a study of blood T cells in healthy people across ages. A sample-barcoded 5' primer and a J-beta primer mix were used in a second PCR of roughly 6 to 11 cycles. TCRdb analysed the 5' RACE reads with MiXCR anew, one entry per CDR3 protein. The sample carries approximately 800,000 distinct CDR3 sequences, 25% recorded once. The data were also submitted as part of a second study, on T cells of mothers and their children.

The sequenced sample consisted of blood. The receptor set was obtained from a boy aged 5-17 years in good health.

This sequence joins TRBV29-1 and TRBJ2-1; TRBD1 agrees at 7 bases. The ends lost 2 bases at V and 6 bases at J; junction bases unmatched: 4. Germline assignment: CDR1 SQVTM and CDR2 ANQGSEA. The CDR3 is 13 amino acids. The CDR3 region is CSVERGPSNEQFF. CDR3 DNA: TGCAGCGTTGAAAGGGGGCCGAGCAATGAGCAGTTCTTC.

This clonotype was picked up many times. The chain employs TRBV5-5 and TRBJ2-7; no clear D. Germline CDR1 and CDR2: SGHKS and YYEKEE (reference sequence). The V gene lost 5 bases and the J gene lost 2 bases, with 8 bases spanning the gap. This CDR3 region has 12 residues. The CDR3: CASSLVAYEQYF. CDR3 DNA: TGTGCCAGCAGTTTAGTGGCCTACGAGCAGTACTTC.

This clonotype was observed a few times. This chain joins TRBV10-3 and TRBJ1-2; D is ambiguous. CDR1 and CDR2 from the germline V gene are ENHRY and SYGVKD. This CDR3 spans 14 amino acids. Trimming took 0 bases from V and 4 from J, leaving 9 bases between them. The CDR3 loop reads CAISESPYSYGYTF. The CDR3 DNA sequence: TGTGCCATCAGTGAGTCTCCCTATAGCTATGGCTACACCTTC.

This clonotype has at least ten counts. The J gene is TRBJ2-4, the V gene TRBV7-2; maybe TRBD1 (6 bases). With 5 bases removed from V and 12 bases from J, the gap between germline ends came to 14 bases. Germline CDR1 and CDR2: SGHTA and FQGNSA. This CDR3 contains 12 residues. The CDR3, as DNA: TGTGCCAGCAGCACCGGGACACCTCATCAGTACTTC. Its translation is CASSTGTPHQYF. Together with reference TRBV7-2 and TRBJ2-4, the CDR3 gives the full variable domain: GAGVSQSPSNKVTEKGKDVELRCDPISGHTALYWYRQSLGQGLEFLIYFQGNSAPDKSGLPSDRFSAERTGGSVSTLTIQRTQQEDSAVYLCASSTGTPHQYFGAGTRLSVL.

In its sample, this clonotype was seen a few times. The chain carries TRBV21-1 and TRBJ2-7; the table's D call, TRBD2, has no DNA check behind it. TRBV21-1 is designated a pseudogene. The CDR3 sequence is 13 residues long. CDR3 region: CASRREGPSEQYF. The CDR3 nucleotides are TGTGCCAGCAGGCGGGAGGGCCCTTCCGAGCAGTACTTC.

The rearrangement links TRBV11-2 to TRBJ2-1, with TRBD2 matching over 10 bases. Trimming at V came to 3 bases and at J to 7 bases, leaving 9 bases not matched to a gene. This CDR3 spans 16 amino acids. Germline V gives CDR1 SGHAT, CDR2 FQNNGV. The CDR3: CASSFNLAGVRNEQFF. CDR3 nucleotide sequence: TGTGCCAGCAGCTTTAATCTAGCGGGAGTGAGGAATGAGCAGTTCTTC.

This sequence joins TRBV9 and TRBJ2-3, with D tentatively TRBD1 (5 bases). The CDR3 runs 14 residues. Trimming cost V 1 base and J 2 bases, with 8 bases left between them. The germline CDR1 and CDR2 sequences are SGDLS and YYNGEE. CDR3 loop: CASSVSGITDTQYF. The CDR3, as DNA: TGTGCCAGCAGCGTATCAGGGATCACAGATACGCAGTATTTT.

The table lists this clonotype with a few counts. The V and J genes are TRBV5-1 and TRBJ2-7, with a weak D call TRBD2 (6 bases). V gave up 10 bases and J gave up 7 bases, with 21 bases separating them. The CDR3 extends over 13 amino acids. Germline V lookup: CDR1 SGHRS, CDR2 YFSETQ. The CDR3 DNA is TGCGCCTCAAAAGAGGGACGGGGGACGGAGCAGTACTTC. Encoded protein: CASKEGRGTEQYF.

The chain links TRBV12-3 or TRBV12-4 to TRBJ1-1; a weak D match, TRBD1 (6 bases). The CDR3 has 14 amino acids. V was pared by 3 bases and J by 5 bases, with 13 bases between. The CDR3 DNA reads TGTGCCAGCAGTTTTCAGGGGAAGATTACTGAAGCTTTCTTT. Translating gives CASSFQGKITEAFF.

This clonotype was detected only a few times. The rearrangement joins TRBV9 to TRBJ2-5; TRBD2 matches 8 bases. The last part of the DNA fits TRBJ2-1 better; the J call may be wrong. The CDR3 is 15 residues long. Germline V gene lookup returns CDR1 SGDLS and CDR2 YYNGEE. Here the CDR3 DNA reads TGTGCCAGCAGCGTAGCGGGACTAGGGTACAATGAGCAGTTCTTC. It specifies CASSVAGLGYNEQFF.

V gene TRBV7-2 combines with J gene TRBJ1-1; 7 bases line up with TRBD1. The CDR3 consists of 15 residues. Trimming at V came to 5 bases and at J to 5 bases, leaving 11 bases not matched to a gene. Per the germline V gene, CDR1 is SGHTA and CDR2 is FQGNSA. The chain's CDR3 is CASSDYTGAGTEAFF. The CDR3 DNA follows: TGTGCCAGCAGCGACTATACAGGGGCAGGAACTGAAGCTTTCTTT.

The chain joins TRBV12-3 or TRBV12-4 to TRBJ1-1; tentative D call: TRBD1 (6 bases). V shed 3 bases and J shed 4 bases, with 15 bases lying between them. This CDR3 comprises 15 residues. The CDR3 loop reads CASSLDTGFGTEAFF. The CDR3 coding sequence is TGTGCCAGCAGTTTGGACACAGGGTTTGGCACTGAAGCTTTCTTT.

There are a few counts of this clonotype. J is TRBJ2-2 and V is TRBV29-1, with 13 bases fitting TRBD2. The junction had 12 bases not matched to a gene; V was cut back by 6 bases and J by 2 bases. CDR1 and CDR2 from the germline V gene are SQVTM and ANQGSEA. The CDR3 is 18 amino acids. The CDR3 sequence is CSVQIIGTSGANTGELFF. Here the CDR3 DNA reads TGCAGCGTGCAGATTATAGGGACTAGCGGGGCTAACACCGGGGAGCTGTTTTTT.

This clonotype came up a few times. The junction and the germline gene differ at one end; a read error may be behind it. The chain uses TRBV6-6 and TRBJ1-5, with D uncertain. Germline-derived CDR1 and CDR2 are MNHNY and SVGAGI (reference sequence). This CDR3 region has 15 residues. The CDR3 loop reads CASSYAQPAVQPQHF. The CDR3 nucleotides read TGCGCCAGCAGTTACGCCCAACCGGCGGTTCAGCCCCAGCATTTT.

The chain combines TRBV20-1 with TRBJ2-2; a weak D match, TRBD2 (5 bases). Germline V gene data show CDR1 as DFQATT and CDR2 as SNEGSKA (reference sequence). V was shortened by 3 bases and J by 1 base, with 9 bases between the two germline ends. This CDR3 comprises 14 residues. CDR3 region: CSARPAVNTGELFF. The CDR3 coding sequence is TGCAGTGCTAGGCCAGCGGTGAACACCGGGGAGCTGTTTTTT.

V is TRBV28 and J is TRBJ2-1; D gene unclear. With the DNA end fitting TRBJ2-7 better, the J assignment may be wrong. Germline V gene sequence: CDR1 MDHEN, CDR2 SYDVKM. This CDR3 has 13 amino acids. The CDR3 sequence is CASSGPNSYEQYF. CDR3 DNA: TGTGCCAGCAGCGGGCCCAACTCCTACGAGCAGTACTTC.

As regards this clonotype: Compared with germline, one end of the junction differs, possibly owing to a read error. The CDR3 DNA is TGCGCCAGCACCTTGTTCAAACAGGGGGCGGACGCTGAAGCTTTCTTT. This codes for CASTLFKQGADAEAFF. V usage is TRBV5-1 and J usage is TRBJ1-1, with 9 bases lining up with TRBD1. Germline V lookup: CDR1 SGHRS, CDR2 YFSETQ. This CDR3 spans 16 amino acids.

A few counts support this clonotype. The chain uses TRBV7-3 and TRBJ2-6; 8 bases agree with TRBD1. V was clipped by 5 bases and J by 0 bases; unmatched bases: 6. The germline CDR1 and CDR2 sequences are SGHTA and FQGTGA. CDR3 length equals 17 residues. The DNA for the CDR3 is TGTGCCAGCAGCCCAAGGGGACAGGCCTCTGGGGCCAACGTCCTGACTTTC. The encoded protein is CASSPRGQASGANVLTF.

The rearrangement links TRBV20-1 to TRBJ2-5; 7 bases align to TRBD1. CDR1 is DFQATT, CDR2 SNEGSKA, per germline (reference sequence). The CDR3 consists of 15 residues. The ends lost 3 bases at V and 5 bases at J; junction bases unmatched: 12. The CDR3 loop reads CSASPGTAGVETQYF. The CDR3 nucleotides read TGCAGTGCTAGTCCTGGGACAGCCGGAGTTGAGACCCAGTACTTC.

This rearrangement joins TRBV3-1 to TRBJ2-1; 8 bases align to TRBD2. The V segment lost 5 bases and the J segment 2 bases; nucleotides outside the gene matches: 8. The CDR3 has 16 amino acids. CDR1 and CDR2 from the germline V gene are LGHDT and YNNKEL (reference sequence). CDR3 DNA sequence: TGTGCCAGCAGCGTGATCGGGACTAGTACCTACAATGAGCAGTTCTTC. It codes for CASSVIGTSTYNEQFF.

This clonotype was seen only a few times. The rearrangement joins TRBV18 to TRBJ2-7; D call uncertain. Per the germline V gene, CDR1 is KGHSH and CDR2 is LQKENI. Trimming took 8 bases from V and 2 from J, leaving 16 bases between them. This CDR3 has 14 residues. CDR3 sequence reads: CASQFRTDTYEQYF. CDR3 sequence (DNA): TGTGCCAGCCAATTTCGGACCGACACCTACGAGCAGTACTTC.

The chain has TRBV4-1 and TRBJ2-3; the match to TRBD1 covers 7 bases. This CDR3 has 16 residues. Germline V lookup: CDR1 MGHRA, CDR2 YSYEKL. Germline trimming cut 3 bases from V and 6 bases from J; bases unmatched to any gene: 12. The CDR3 here is CASSQIGGGFFDTQYF. CDR3 bases: TGCGCCAGCAGCCAGATAGGGGGCGGCTTTTTTGATACGCAGTATTTT.

The chain joins TRBV30 to TRBJ2-7; D may be TRBD2 (5 bases). The V gene's germline CDR1 is GTSNPN and CDR2 SVGIG (reference sequence). V lost 5 bases to trimming and J lost 4 bases, with 15 bases between them. This CDR3 comprises 13 residues. This CDR3 reads CAWEIHRGYEQYF. CDR3 DNA: TGTGCCTGGGAGATCCACCGGGGTTACGAGCAGTACTTC.

V gene TRBV18 combines with J gene TRBJ1-2, with 7 bases fitting TRBD1. The CDR3 spans 16 residues. CDR1 and CDR2 (germline): KGHSH, LQKENI. Trimming took 1 base from V and 10 from J; bases not matched to a gene: 15. DNA for the CDR3: TGTGCCAGCTCACCACGGGACAGCGAAGAGGGGAAACACTACACCTTC. Translation: CASSPRDSEEGKHYTF.

This clonotype was seen at least ten times. V usage is TRBV2 and J usage is TRBJ2-7; D is undetermined. The germline V gene encodes CDR1 SNHLY and CDR2 FYNNEI. V lost 6 bases, J lost 3 bases, and 3 bases lay in between. CDR3 length: 10 residues. CDR3 in DNA: TGTGCCAGCAGCAACTACGAGCAGTACTTC. This codes for CASSNYEQYF.

This clonotype was counted once. The rearrangement joins TRBV2 to TRBJ1-2, with a weak D call TRBD1 (5 bases). Trimming pared 7 bases from V and 3 bases from J, leaving 15 bases between. Germline V gene sequence: CDR1 SNHLY, CDR2 FYNNEI. The CDR3 is 14 amino acids. Written as DNA, the CDR3 is TGTGCCAGCATAAATCCCCGGGACCACTATGGCTACACCTTC. It codes for CASINPRDHYGYTF.

This sequence joins TRBV7-2 and TRBJ2-5; D is undetermined. TRBJ2-7 matches the DNA end more closely, so the J call is doubtful. The CDR3 sequence is 13 residues long. The germline CDR1 and CDR2 sequences are SGHTA and FQGNSA. The CDR3, as DNA: TGTGCCAGCAGCTTAGCGTTTACCTACGAGCAGTACTTC. The encoded protein is CASSLAFTYEQYF.

The V and J genes are TRBV28 and TRBJ2-3; 8 bases align to TRBD1. The germline V gene has CDR1 MDHEN and CDR2 SYDVKM. V lost 4 bases, J lost 0 bases, and 6 bases stayed unmatched. The CDR3 has 16 amino acids. For the CDR3, the DNA is TGTGCCAGCAGTTCGCCGGGACAGGCCAGCACAGATACGCAGTATTTT. This encodes CASSSPGQASTDTQYF.